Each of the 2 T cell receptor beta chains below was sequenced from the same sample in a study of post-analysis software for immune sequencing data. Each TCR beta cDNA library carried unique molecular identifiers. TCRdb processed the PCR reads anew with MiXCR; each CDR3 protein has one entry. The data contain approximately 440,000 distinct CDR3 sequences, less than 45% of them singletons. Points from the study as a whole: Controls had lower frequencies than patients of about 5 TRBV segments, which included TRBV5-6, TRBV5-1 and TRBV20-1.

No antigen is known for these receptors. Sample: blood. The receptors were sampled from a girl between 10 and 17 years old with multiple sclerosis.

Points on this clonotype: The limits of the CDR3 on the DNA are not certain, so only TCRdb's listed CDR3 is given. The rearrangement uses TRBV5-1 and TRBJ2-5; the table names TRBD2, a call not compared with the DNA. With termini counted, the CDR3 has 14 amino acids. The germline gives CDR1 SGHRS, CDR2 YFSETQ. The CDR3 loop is CASKSVAGGNERYF.

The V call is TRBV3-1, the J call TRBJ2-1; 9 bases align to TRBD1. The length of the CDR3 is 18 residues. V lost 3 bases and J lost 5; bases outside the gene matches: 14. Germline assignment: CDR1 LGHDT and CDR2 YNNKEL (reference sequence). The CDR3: CASSHTSGGGQGHNEQFF. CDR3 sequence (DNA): TGTGCCAGCAGCCACACCTCAGGTGGGGGACAGGGACACAATGAGCAGTTCTTC.